This T cell receptor (beta chain) was identified in a study of blood T cell repertoires in COVID-19. Study information: COVID-19 samples collected from the United States, Italy and Spain covered acute and convalescent phases. T cells, B-cell-depleted T cells, or PBMCs provided the cDNA or gDNA that served as material.

Germline lookup yields CDR1 SGHRS and CDR2 YFSETQ. Deletions cut 4 bases from V and 4 bases from J, with 11 bases between. The CDR3 runs to 14 residues. Per the original methods: Cell counts per sample came from amplifying reference gene primers. The data were produced by immunoSEQ multiplex PCR, yet TCRdb's version contains in-frame clones alone and is incomplete. V and J calls and clone size follow that table, whereas D and trimming were derived from the DNA. The repertoire has approximately 120,000 clones, more than 85% of them found once; the top ten carry approximately 2%. The sample was peripheral blood. This TCR was recovered from a man between 50 and 59 years old with COVID-19, enrolled during active disease. V is TRBV5-1 and J is TRBJ2-2; D is uncertain. The DNA for the CDR3 is TGCGCCAGCAGCCCCGGGTCCGGCACCGGGGAGCTGTTTTTT. Protein product: CASSPGSGTGELFF.